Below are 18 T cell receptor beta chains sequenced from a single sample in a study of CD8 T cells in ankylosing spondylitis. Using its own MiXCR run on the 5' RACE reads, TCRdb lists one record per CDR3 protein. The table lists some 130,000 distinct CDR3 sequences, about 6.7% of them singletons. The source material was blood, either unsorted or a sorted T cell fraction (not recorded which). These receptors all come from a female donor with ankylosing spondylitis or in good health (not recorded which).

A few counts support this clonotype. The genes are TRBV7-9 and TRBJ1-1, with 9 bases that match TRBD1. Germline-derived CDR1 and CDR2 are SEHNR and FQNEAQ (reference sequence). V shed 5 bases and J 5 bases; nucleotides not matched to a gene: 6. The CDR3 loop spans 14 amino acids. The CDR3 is CASSRTGVFTEAFF. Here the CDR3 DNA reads TGTGCCAGCAGCCGGACAGGGGTATTTACTGAAGCTTTCTTT.

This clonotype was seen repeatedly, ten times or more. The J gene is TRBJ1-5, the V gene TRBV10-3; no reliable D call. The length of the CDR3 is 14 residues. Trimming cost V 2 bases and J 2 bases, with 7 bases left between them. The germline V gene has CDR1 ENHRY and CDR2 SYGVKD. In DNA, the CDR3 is TGTGCCATCAGTGAGGCCCAGGGCAATCAGCCCCAGCATTTT. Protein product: CAISEAQGNQPQHF.

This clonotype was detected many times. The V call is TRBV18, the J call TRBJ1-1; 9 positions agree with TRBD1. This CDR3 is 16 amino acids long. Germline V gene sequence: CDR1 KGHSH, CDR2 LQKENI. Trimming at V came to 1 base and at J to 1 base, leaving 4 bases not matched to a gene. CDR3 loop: CASSPRRQGENTEAFF. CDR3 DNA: TGTGCCAGCTCACCACGGAGACAGGGGGAGAACACTGAAGCTTTCTTT.

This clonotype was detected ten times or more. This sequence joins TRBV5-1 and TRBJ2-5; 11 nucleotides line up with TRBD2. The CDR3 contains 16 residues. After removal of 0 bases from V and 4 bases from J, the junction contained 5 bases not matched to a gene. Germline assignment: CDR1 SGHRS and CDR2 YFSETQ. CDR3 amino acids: CASSLGLAGKGETQYF. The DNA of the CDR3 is TGCGCCAGCAGCTTGGGACTAGCGGGGAAGGGAGAGACCCAGTACTTC.

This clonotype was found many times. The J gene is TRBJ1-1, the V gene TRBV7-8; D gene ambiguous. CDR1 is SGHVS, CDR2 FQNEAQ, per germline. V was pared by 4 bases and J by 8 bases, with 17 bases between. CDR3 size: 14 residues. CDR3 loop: CASSYPSLGSEAFF. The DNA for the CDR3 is TGTGCCAGCAGCTACCCCTCTCTTGGGTCCGAAGCTTTCTTT.

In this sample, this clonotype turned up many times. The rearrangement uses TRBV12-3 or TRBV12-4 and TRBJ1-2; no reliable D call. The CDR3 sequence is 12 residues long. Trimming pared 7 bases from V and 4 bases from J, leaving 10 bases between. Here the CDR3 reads CASTLDLYGYTF. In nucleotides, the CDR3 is TGTGCCAGCACCCTGGACCTCTATGGCTACACCTTC.

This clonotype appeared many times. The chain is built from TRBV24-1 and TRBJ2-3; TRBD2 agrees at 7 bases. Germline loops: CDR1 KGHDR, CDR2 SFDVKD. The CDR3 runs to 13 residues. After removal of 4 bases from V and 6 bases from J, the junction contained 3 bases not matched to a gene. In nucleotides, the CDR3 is TGTGCCACCAGTGAGACGGGAGGCGATACGCAGTATTTT. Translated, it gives CATSETGGDTQYF.

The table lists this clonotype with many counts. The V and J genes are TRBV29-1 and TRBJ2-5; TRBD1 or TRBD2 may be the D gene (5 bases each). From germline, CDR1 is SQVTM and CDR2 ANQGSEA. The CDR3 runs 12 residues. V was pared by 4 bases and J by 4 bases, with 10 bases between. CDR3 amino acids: CSVGGTLETQYF. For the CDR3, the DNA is TGCAGCGTTGGGGGGACGCTAGAGACCCAGTACTTC.

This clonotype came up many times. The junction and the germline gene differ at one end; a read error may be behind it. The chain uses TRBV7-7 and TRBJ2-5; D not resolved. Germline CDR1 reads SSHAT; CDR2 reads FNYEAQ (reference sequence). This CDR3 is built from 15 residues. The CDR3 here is CASTPKPGYRETQYF. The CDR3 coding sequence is TGTGCTAGCACCCCCAAGCCCGGGTACCGTGAGACCCAGTACTTC.

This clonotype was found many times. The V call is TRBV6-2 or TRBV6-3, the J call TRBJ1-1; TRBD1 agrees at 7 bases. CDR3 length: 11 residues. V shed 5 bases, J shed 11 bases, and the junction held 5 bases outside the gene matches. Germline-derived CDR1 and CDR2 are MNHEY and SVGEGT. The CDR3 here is CASSQGTEAFF. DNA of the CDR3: TGTGCCAGCAGTCAAGGGACAGAGGCTTTCTTT.

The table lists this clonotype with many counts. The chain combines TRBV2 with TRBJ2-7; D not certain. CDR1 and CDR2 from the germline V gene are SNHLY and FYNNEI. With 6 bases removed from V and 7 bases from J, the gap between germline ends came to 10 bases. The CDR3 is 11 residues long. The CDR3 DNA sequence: TGTGCCAGCAGCCTTAAGGGTGAGCAGTACTTC. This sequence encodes CASSLKGEQYF.

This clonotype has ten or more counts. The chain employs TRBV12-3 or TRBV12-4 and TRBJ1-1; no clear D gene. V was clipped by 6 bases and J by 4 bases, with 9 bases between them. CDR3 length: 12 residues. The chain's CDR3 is CASSNDGTEAFF. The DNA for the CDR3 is TGTGCCAGCAGCAATGACGGCACTGAAGCTTTCTTT.

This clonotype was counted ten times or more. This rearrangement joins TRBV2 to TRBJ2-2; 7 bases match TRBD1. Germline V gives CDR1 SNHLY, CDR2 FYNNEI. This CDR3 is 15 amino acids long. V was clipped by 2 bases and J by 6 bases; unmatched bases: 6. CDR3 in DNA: TGTGCCAGCAGTGAACTCTCCCAGGGGGCCGGGGAGCTGTTTTTT. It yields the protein CASSELSQGAGELFF.

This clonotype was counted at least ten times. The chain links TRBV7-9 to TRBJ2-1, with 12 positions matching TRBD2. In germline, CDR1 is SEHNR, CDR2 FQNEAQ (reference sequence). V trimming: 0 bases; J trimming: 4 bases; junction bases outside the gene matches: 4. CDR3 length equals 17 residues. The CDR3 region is CASSLAQGLAGYNEQFF. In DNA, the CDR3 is TGTGCCAGCAGCTTAGCGCAAGGACTAGCGGGATACAATGAGCAGTTCTTC.

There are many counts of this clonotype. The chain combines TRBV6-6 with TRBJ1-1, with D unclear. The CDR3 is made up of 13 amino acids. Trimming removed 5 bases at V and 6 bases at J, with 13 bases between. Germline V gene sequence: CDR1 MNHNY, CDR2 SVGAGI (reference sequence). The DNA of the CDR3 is TGTGCCAGCAGTCTCCCGGACCCAGCTGAAGCTTTCTTT. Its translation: CASSLPDPAEAFF.

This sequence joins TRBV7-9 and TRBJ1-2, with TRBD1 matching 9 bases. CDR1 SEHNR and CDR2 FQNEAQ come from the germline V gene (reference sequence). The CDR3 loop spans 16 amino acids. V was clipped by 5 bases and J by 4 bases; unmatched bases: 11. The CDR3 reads CASSVQTRDRVYGYTF. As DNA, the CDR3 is TGTGCCAGCAGCGTTCAAACCCGGGACAGGGTCTATGGCTACACCTTC.

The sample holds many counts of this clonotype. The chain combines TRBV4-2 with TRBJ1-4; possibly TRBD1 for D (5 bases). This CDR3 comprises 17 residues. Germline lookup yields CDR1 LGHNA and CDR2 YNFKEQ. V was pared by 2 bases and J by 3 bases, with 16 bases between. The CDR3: CASSQMSLQGPNEKLFF. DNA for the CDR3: TGTGCCAGCAGCCAAATGAGTCTTCAGGGTCCTAATGAAAAACTGTTTTTT.

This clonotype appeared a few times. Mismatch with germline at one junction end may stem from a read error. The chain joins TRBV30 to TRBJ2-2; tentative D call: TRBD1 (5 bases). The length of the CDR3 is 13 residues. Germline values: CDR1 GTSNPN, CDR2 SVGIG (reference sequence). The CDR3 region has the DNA TGTGCCTGGAGATCAGGGAACGCCGGGGAGCTGTTTTTT. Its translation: CAWRSGNAGELFF.